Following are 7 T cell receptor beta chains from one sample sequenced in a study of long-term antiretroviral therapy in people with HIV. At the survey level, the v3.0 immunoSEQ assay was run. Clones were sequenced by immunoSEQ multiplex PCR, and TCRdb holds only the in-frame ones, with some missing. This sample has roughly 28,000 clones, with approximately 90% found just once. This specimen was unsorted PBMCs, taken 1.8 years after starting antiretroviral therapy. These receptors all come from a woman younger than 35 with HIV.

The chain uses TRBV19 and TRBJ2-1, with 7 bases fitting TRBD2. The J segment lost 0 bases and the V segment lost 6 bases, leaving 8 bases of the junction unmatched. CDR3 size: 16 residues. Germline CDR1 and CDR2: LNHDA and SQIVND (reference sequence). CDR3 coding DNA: TGTGCCAGTAGCGTCGGGGGGACCAGCTCCTACAATGAGCAGTTCTTC. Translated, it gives CASSVGGTSSYNEQFF.

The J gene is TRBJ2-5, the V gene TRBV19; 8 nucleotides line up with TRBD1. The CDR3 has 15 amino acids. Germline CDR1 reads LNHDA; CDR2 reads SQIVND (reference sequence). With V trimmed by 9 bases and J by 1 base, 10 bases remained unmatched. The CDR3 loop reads CARRQGSRFQETQYF. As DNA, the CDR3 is TGTGCCAGGAGACAGGGGAGTCGGTTCCAAGAGACCCAGTACTTC.

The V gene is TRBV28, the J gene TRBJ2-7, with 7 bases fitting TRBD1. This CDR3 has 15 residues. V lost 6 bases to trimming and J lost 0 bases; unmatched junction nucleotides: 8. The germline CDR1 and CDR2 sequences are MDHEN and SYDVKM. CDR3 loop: CASSPGTVDSYEQYF. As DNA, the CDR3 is TGTGCCAGCAGCCCCGGGACAGTAGACTCCTACGAGCAGTACTTC.

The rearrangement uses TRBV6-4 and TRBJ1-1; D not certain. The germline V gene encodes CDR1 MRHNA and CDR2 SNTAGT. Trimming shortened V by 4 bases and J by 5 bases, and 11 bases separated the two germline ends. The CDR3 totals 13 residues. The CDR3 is CASSVDPRTEAFF. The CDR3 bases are TGTGCCAGCAGTGTGGACCCACGGACTGAAGCTTTCTTT.

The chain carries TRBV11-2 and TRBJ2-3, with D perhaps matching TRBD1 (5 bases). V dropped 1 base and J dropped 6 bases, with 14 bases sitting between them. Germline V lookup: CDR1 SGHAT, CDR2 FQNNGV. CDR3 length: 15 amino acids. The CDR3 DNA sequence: TGTGCCAGCAGCTTAGTCCCACAGGACCCGGATACGCAGTATTTT. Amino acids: CASSLVPQDPDTQYF.

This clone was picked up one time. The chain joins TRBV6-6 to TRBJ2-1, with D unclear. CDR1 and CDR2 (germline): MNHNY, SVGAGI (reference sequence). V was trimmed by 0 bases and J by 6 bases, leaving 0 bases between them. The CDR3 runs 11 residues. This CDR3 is CASSYSNEQFF. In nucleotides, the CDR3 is TGTGCCAGCAGTTACTCCAATGAGCAGTTCTTC.

The CDR3 nucleotides read TGTGCCACCACCCGGGACAGGGCGAACACTGAAGCTTTCTTT. It encodes CATTRDRANTEAFF. This rearrangement joins TRBV15 to TRBJ1-1; 9 positions agree with TRBD1. In germline, CDR1 is LNHNV, CDR2 YYDKDF (reference sequence). The CDR3 extends over 14 amino acids. Trimming at V came to 7 bases and at J to 1 base, leaving 4 bases not matched to a gene.